Sequencing of this T cell receptor (beta chain) was carried out in a study of shared clonotypes between healthy human individuals. The authors divided CD4+ cells into CD45RA+ naive and CD45RA-negative memory subsets. In the original workflow: There were no quality scores in the junction-only immunoSEQ sequences, so filtering differed. Here immunoSEQ multiplex PCR was the method, and the copy in TCRdb shows in-frame clones only, minus some. That table furnishes V, J and clone size, whereas the DNA furnished D and trimming. This sample yields 1,100,000 or so clones, of which 75% to 85% are seen a single time; 0.5% to 0.6% belongs to the top ten. As concerns this clone: Its specificity is unknown.

The CDR3 contains 15 residues. The V and J ends lost 3 bases and 5 bases, in that order; junction bases with no gene match: 6. Germline-derived CDR1 and CDR2 are SGDLS and YYNGEE. Overall study findings and caveats: A reduction in generation probabilities was seen for non-shared clonotypes relative to those shared by all four donors. Between a few donors, naive CD4 clonotypes were shared at a level of about 5.3%.

The V and J genes are TRBV9 and TRBJ2-5, with 11 bases aligning to TRBD2. The receptor comes from a man younger than 35 in good health. Some clones in this sample may be carry-over from other donors' samples. Material: memory CD4+ T cells from PBMCs. Subset reported: CD45RA-negative fraction. DNA of the CDR3: TGTGCCAGCAGCGATAGCGGGAGGGCTGGGGAGACCCAGTACTTC. Translated, it gives CASSDSGRAGETQYF. The full variable domain, in which reference TRBV9 and TRBJ2-5 provide the parts outside the CDR3, is DSGVTQTPKHLITATGQRVTLRCSPRSGDLSVYWYQQSLDQGLQFLIQYYNGEERAKGNILERFSAQQFPDLHSELNLSSLELGDSALYFCASSDSGRAGETQYFGPGTRLLVL.